Sequencing of this T cell receptor beta chain was carried out in a study of CD8+CD57+ T cells in acquired aplastic anemia. The patients chosen for sequencing had shown expansion of CD8+CD57+ cells (detected by flow cytometry). Trimming cost V 5 bases and J 2 bases, with 14 bases left between them. The CDR3 has 15 residues. Per germline, CDR1 SNHLY and CDR2 FYNNEI. This clonotype has at least ten counts. Genomic DNA constituted the template upon which TCR beta VDJ and CDR3 profiling was performed. TCRdb passed the reads through MiXCR, listing each CDR3 protein once. The top ten hold 3.2% of the sample, which has 160,000 or so distinct CDR3 sequences, 40% to 55% seen once.

This clonotype was obtained from a human donor with aplastic anemia. Material for sequencing was sorted CD4+, CD8+, or CD8+CD57+ T cells (not recorded which) from PBMCs. The rearrangement joins TRBV2 to TRBJ2-3, with D tentatively TRBD2 (7 bases). The DNA for the CDR3 is TGTGCCAGCAGTTGGGGGGGGGCCGACACAGATACGCAGTATTTT. This encodes CASSWGGADTDTQYF. Variable domain in full (rest from reference TRBV2 and TRBJ2-3): EPEVTQTPSHQVTQMGQEVILRCVPISNHLYFYWYRQILGQKVEFLVSFYNNEISEKSEIFDDQFSVERPDGSNFTLKIRSTKLEDSAMYFCASSWGGADTDTQYFGPGTRLTVL.